This paragraph covers one T cell receptor (beta chain) sequence. The antigen remains undetermined. These data originate in a study of cytomegalovirus exposure and HLA in healthy donors. Study-wide results and limits: Follow-up analysis later connected one missense variant in DCLRE1C with trimming of TCR beta V- and J-genes.

V was trimmed by 6 bases and J by 4 bases, leaving 12 bases between them. Germline CDR1 reads MNHNS; CDR2 reads SASEGT. There are 13 residues in the CDR3. PCR was performed using 60 Vbeta and 13 Jbeta primers. Produced via immunoSEQ multiplex PCR; TCRdb's table is partial and in-frame only. The sample shows 130,000 to 150,000 clones, 80% of them seen only once. V is TRBV6-1 and J is TRBJ1-2; D remains unclear. The sequence was collected from a male donor in good health and CMV-seronegative. Sequenced: PBMCs. This chain's CDR3 is CASSEGLLYGYTF. The CDR3 DNA reads as TGTGCCAGCAGCGAGGGCCTCCTCTATGGCTACACCTTC.